A single sample is the source of the 15 T cell receptor beta chains below, sequenced in a study of a mutant IDH1 vaccine in newly diagnosed glioma (dated by TCRdb to 2020 to 2023). Library preparation was by the immunoSEQ multiplex PCR assay. TCRdb took this table from immuneACCESS and kept in-frame rearrangements with V and J called. Such tables lack part of the clones; where checked against another copy, unresolved V genes explain under half of the gap, and the rest is unexplained. The sample yields some 59,000 clones; approximately 90% were counted once. Approximately 2% of the sample goes to the ten largest clones. Their antigens remain unidentified. Reading the label with the study, this specimen's time point is: week 11, during vaccination. Every vaccine dose consisted of 300 ug of a 20-mer mutant IDH1 peptide in Montanide, administered subcutaneously together with topical imiquimod. The sample in question was PBMCs, obtained from a glioma patient whose treatment included an IDH1 peptide vaccine. The receptors were gathered from a man aged 40-50 years with glioma.

V and J are TRBV7-6 and TRBJ2-1; no reliable D call. CDR3 length equals 13 residues. Trimming cost V 4 bases and J 4 bases, with 8 bases left between them. Per the germline V gene, CDR1 is SGHVS and CDR2 is FNYEAQ. The DNA of the CDR3 is TGTGCCAGCAGCTCCTGGAAGTACAATGAGCAGTTCTTC. Residues: CASSSWKYNEQFF.

The rearrangement uses TRBV28 and TRBJ2-1; tentative D call: TRBD1 (5 bases). V gave up 6 bases and J gave up 2 bases, with 23 bases separating them. CDR1 is MDHEN, CDR2 SYDVKM, per germline. The CDR3 is 18 amino acids. The CDR3 loop is CASSPIMSGLGPYNEQFF. In DNA form, the CDR3 reads TGTGCCAGCAGCCCCATTATGTCAGGGTTAGGGCCCTACAATGAGCAGTTCTTC. The full variable domain, its missing parts supplied by reference TRBV28 and TRBJ2-1, is DVKVTQSSRYLVKRTGEKVFLECVQDMDHENMFWYRQDPGLGLRLIYFSYDVKMKEKGDIPEGYSVSREKKERFSLILESASTNQTSMYLCASSPIMSGLGPYNEQFFGPGTRLTVL.

The chain employs TRBV4-2 and TRBJ2-1, with 7 nucleotides matching TRBD2. The CDR3 is made up of 20 amino acids. Per the germline V gene, CDR1 is LGHNA and CDR2 is YNFKEQ. V shed 0 bases, J shed 2 bases, and the junction held 16 bases outside the gene matches. The CDR3 loop reads CASSQDILFDAGDPYNEQFF. The CDR3, as DNA: TGTGCCAGCAGCCAAGATATTCTTTTCGACGCGGGGGACCCCTACAATGAGCAGTTCTTC.

For the CDR3, the DNA is TGTGCCAGCAGCTCCCGGGACAGGGTAGACACCGGGGAGCTGTTTTTT. Its translation: CASSSRDRVDTGELFF. The V call is TRBV7-2, the J call TRBJ2-2, with TRBD1 matching over 9 bases. Per germline, CDR1 SGHTA and CDR2 FQGNSA. V trimming: 4 bases; J trimming: 3 bases; junction bases outside the gene matches: 6. This CDR3 has 16 amino acids.

This clone occurred once. The rearrangement links TRBV5-5 to TRBJ1-1, with D tentatively TRBD1 (5 bases). The CDR3 loop spans 14 amino acids. CDR1 is SGHKS, CDR2 YYEKEE, per germline (reference sequence). Trimming took off 2 bases at V and 4 bases at J, with 12 bases between the two ends. The CDR3 coding sequence is TGTGCCAGCAGCTTTGGGGCCGAAGGCACTGAAGCTTTCTTT. This codes for CASSFGAEGTEAFF.

This chain uses TRBV6-5 with TRBJ1-3; D gene unclear. The length of the CDR3 is 12 residues. The ends were cut back, 8 bases at V and 2 bases at J, with 7 bases in the middle. Germline CDR1 is MNHEY and CDR2 is SVGAGI. CDR3 sequence: CASRAAGNTIYF. CDR3 nucleotides: TGTGCCAGCCGAGCAGCTGGAAACACCATATATTTT.

Here the CDR3 reads CSVVGLAEGSTDTQYF. The CDR3 region has the DNA TGCAGCGTTGTCGGACTAGCGGAGGGAAGCACAGATACGCAGTATTTT. V usage is TRBV29-1 and J usage is TRBJ2-3; TRBD2 matches 10 bases. Germline trimming cut 4 bases from V and 0 bases from J; bases unmatched to any gene: 7. Germline V lookup: CDR1 SQVTM, CDR2 ANQGSEA. This CDR3 region has 16 residues.

This clone was detected a few times. V is TRBV7-6 and J is TRBJ1-1; a weak D match, TRBD1 (5 bases). This CDR3 is built from 11 residues. Germline V CDR1 and CDR2: SGHVS, FNYEAQ. Between the trimmed V and J ends, which lost 5 bases and 5 bases, there was a span of 6 bases. CDR3 sequence (DNA): TGTGCCAGCAGCCAGGGAACTGAAGCTTTCTTT. Protein sequence: CASSQGTEAFF.

The rearrangement links TRBV13 to TRBJ2-7, with D maybe TRBD1 (5 bases). The germline V and J ends were trimmed by 6 bases and 2 bases, with 14 bases remaining between them. This CDR3 is 14 amino acids long. Germline V CDR1 and CDR2: PRHDT, FYEKMQ (reference sequence). Here the CDR3 DNA reads TGTGCCAGCAGTCCCACCAACAGGCCCTACGAGCAGTACGTC. It specifies CASSPTNRPYEQYV.

The genes are TRBV7-6 and TRBJ1-3; 9 nucleotides agree with TRBD1. The germline V gene has CDR1 SGHVS and CDR2 FNYEAQ. The J segment lost 5 bases and the V segment lost 3 bases, leaving 11 bases of the junction unmatched. The CDR3 runs 17 residues. The DNA for the CDR3 is TGTGCCAGCAGCTTCTCCCGGGACAGGGAGGCCAGAAACACCATATATTTT. Its translation: CASSFSRDREARNTIYF.

The table lists this clone with a count of one. This sequence joins TRBV19 and TRBJ2-3; D not resolved. The V gene lost 0 bases and the J gene lost 6 bases, with 1 base spanning the gap. CDR1 is LNHDA and CDR2 is SQIVND in the germline V gene (reference sequence). The CDR3 has 11 amino acids. This CDR3 reads CASSIDDTQYF. The CDR3 region has the DNA TGTGCCAGTAGTATAGACGATACGCAGTATTTT.

In this sample, this clone turned up once. The chain recombines TRBV5-6 with TRBJ2-3; perhaps TRBD2 as D (6 bases). This CDR3 contains 14 residues. With 5 bases removed from V and 0 bases from J, the gap between germline ends came to 10 bases. Germline V gives CDR1 SGHDT, CDR2 YYEEEE. CDR3 nucleotides: TGTGCCAGCAGTGGGACTTGGAGCACAGATACGCAGTATTTT. Its protein product is CASSGTWSTDTQYF.

V and J are TRBV5-4 and TRBJ2-2, with TRBD1 identical over 10 bases. CDR1 and CDR2 (germline): SGHNT, YYREEE (reference sequence). The CDR3 runs 16 residues. V gave up 5 bases and J gave up 5 bases; unmatched junction bases: 9. CDR3 sequence reads: CASRFTPGQGTGELFF. The CDR3 DNA reads as TGTGCCAGCAGGTTTACCCCGGGACAGGGGACCGGGGAGCTGTTTTTT.

The rearrangement joins TRBV7-9 to TRBJ1-5; D unresolved. The V gene's germline CDR1 is SEHNR and CDR2 FQNEAQ (reference sequence). There are 14 residues in the CDR3. V shed 3 bases and J shed 7 bases, with 13 bases lying between them. DNA of the CDR3: TGTGCCAGCAGCTTGGGTCCTTCGGGCCAGCCCCAGCATTTT. As protein: CASSLGPSGQPQHF. Full variable domain (remainder filled in from reference TRBV7-9 and TRBJ1-5): DTGVSQNPRHKITKRGQNVTFRCDPISEHNRLYWYRQTLGQGPEFLTYFQNEAQLEKSRLLSDRFSAERPKGSFSTLEIQRTEQGDSAMYLCASSLGPSGQPQHFGDGTRLSIL.

DNA of the CDR3: TGTGCCAGTAGTGTAGGGGTTGGGTCACCCCTCCACTTT. Translating gives CASSVGVGSPLHF. The gene calls are TRBV19 and TRBJ1-6, with a possible D match to TRBD1 (5 bases). Germline assignment: CDR1 LNHDA and CDR2 SQIVND (reference sequence). This CDR3 comprises 13 residues. V was cut by 5 bases and J by 10 bases, with 12 bases left in between. Variable domain in full (rest from reference TRBV19 and TRBJ1-6): DGGITQSPKYLFRKEGQNVTLSCEQNLNHDAMYWYRQDPGQGLRLIYYSQIVNDFQKGDIAEGYSVSREKKESFPLTVTSAQKNPTAFYLCASSVGVGSPLHFGNGTRLTVT.